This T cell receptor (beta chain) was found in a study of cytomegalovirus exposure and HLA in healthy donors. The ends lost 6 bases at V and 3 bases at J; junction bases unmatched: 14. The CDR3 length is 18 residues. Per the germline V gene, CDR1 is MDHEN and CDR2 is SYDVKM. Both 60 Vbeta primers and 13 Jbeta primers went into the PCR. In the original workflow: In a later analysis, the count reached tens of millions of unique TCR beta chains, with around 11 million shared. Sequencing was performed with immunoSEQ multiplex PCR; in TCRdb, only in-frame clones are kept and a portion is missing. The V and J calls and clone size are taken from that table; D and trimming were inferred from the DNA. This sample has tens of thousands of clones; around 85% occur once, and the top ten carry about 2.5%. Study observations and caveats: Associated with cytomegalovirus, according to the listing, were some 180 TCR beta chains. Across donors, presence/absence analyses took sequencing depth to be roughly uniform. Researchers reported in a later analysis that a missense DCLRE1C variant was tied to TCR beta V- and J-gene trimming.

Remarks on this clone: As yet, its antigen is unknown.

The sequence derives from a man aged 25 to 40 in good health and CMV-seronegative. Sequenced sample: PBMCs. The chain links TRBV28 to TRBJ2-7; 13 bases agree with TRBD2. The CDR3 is CASRQFRTSGGRDYEQYF. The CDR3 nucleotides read TGTGCCAGCAGACAGTTTAGGACTAGCGGGGGTCGGGACTACGAGCAGTACTTC.